Following are 13 T cell receptor beta chains from one sample sequenced in a study of CD8 T cells in ankylosing spondylitis. From the 5' RACE reads, TCRdb called clonotypes with MiXCR, one entry per CDR3 protein. The sample yields tens of thousands of distinct CDR3 sequences, approximately 3% seen once. Sequencing was performed on blood, either unsorted or a sorted T cell fraction (not recorded which). These receptors all stem from a male donor with ankylosing spondylitis or in good health (not recorded which).

This clonotype was counted many times. V usage is TRBV9 and J usage is TRBJ1-1; 12 bases are a match to TRBD1. This CDR3 has 18 residues. Germline CDR1 is SGDLS and CDR2 is YYNGEE. With V trimmed by 4 bases and J by 1 base, 11 bases remained unmatched. In DNA form, the CDR3 reads TGTGCCAGCAGCCCCGCGGGACAGGGGGCTAACCAGAACACTGAAGCTTTCTTT. It codes for CASSPAGQGANQNTEAFF.

This clonotype has a handful of counts. V gene TRBV9 combines with J gene TRBJ2-2, with D uncertain. The germline V and J ends were trimmed by 0 bases and 10 bases, with 13 bases remaining between them. Germline V gene lookup returns CDR1 SGDLS and CDR2 YYNGEE. This CDR3 has 14 residues. CDR3 in DNA: TGTGCCAGCAGCGTAGACTTTGATCCTTTGGAGCTGTTTTTT. Protein sequence: CASSVDFDPLELFF.

This clonotype occurred many times. The V call is TRBV9, the J call TRBJ2-1; D gene uncertain. Trimming removed 0 bases at V and 5 bases at J, with 6 bases between. Germline CDR1 and CDR2: SGDLS and YYNGEE. The CDR3 contains 13 residues. CDR3 sequence (DNA): TGTGCCAGCAGCGTAGGACTCAACAATGAGCAGTTCTTC. It translates to CASSVGLNNEQFF. Variable domain in full (rest from reference TRBV9 and TRBJ2-1): DSGVTQTPKHLITATGQRVTLRCSPRSGDLSVYWYQQSLDQGLQFLIQYYNGEERAKGNILERFSAQQFPDLHSELNLSSLELGDSALYFCASSVGLNNEQFFGPGTRLTVL.

This clonotype was seen more than once but under ten times. This CDR3 is CASSVRAGGGTDTQYF. The CDR3, as DNA: TGTGCCAGCAGCGTAAGGGCGGGGGGTGGCACAGATACGCAGTATTTT. This chain connects TRBV9 to TRBJ2-3; TRBD2 aligns across 8 bases. V lost 1 base and J lost 1; bases outside the gene matches: 5. Per the germline V gene, CDR1 is SGDLS and CDR2 is YYNGEE. The CDR3 sequence is 16 residues long.

This clonotype was recorded many times. The V gene is TRBV9, the J gene TRBJ2-1, with no clear D. With 0 bases removed from V and 6 bases from J, the gap between germline ends came to 7 bases. Germline assignment: CDR1 SGDLS and CDR2 YYNGEE. CDR3 size: 13 residues. CDR3 protein: CASSVEPSNEQFF. The CDR3 DNA sequence: TGTGCCAGCAGCGTAGAGCCAAGCAATGAGCAGTTCTTC. Combining the CDR3 with reference TRBV9 and TRBJ2-1 gives the whole variable domain DSGVTQTPKHLITATGQRVTLRCSPRSGDLSVYWYQQSLDQGLQFLIQYYNGEERAKGNILERFSAQQFPDLHSELNLSSLELGDSALYFCASSVEPSNEQFFGPGTRLTVL.

In its sample, this clonotype was seen many times. This chain joins TRBV9 and TRBJ2-1; tentative D call: TRBD1 (6 bases). V was cut by 3 bases and J by 3 bases, with 13 bases left in between. Germline V lookup: CDR1 SGDLS, CDR2 YYNGEE. The CDR3 runs 15 residues. CDR3 protein: CASSASPRGYNEQFF. The CDR3 coding sequence is TGTGCCAGCAGCGCGAGCCCCAGGGGCTACAATGAGCAGTTCTTC.

There are many counts of this clonotype. The rearrangement uses TRBV9 and TRBJ2-5; 9 nucleotides align to TRBD2. V lost 3 bases and J lost 5; bases outside the gene matches: 11. Germline CDR1 and CDR2: SGDLS and YYNGEE. The CDR3 runs to 16 residues. The CDR3 nucleotides read TGTGCCAGCAGCGAATCCACCGGGACTAGCTTGGAGACCCAGTACTTC. Residues: CASSESTGTSLETQYF.

This clonotype was observed at least ten times. The CDR3 is CASSDQGLGETQYF. In nucleotides, the CDR3 is TGTGCCAGCAGCGACCAGGGCTTGGGAGAGACCCAGTACTTC. The rearrangement joins TRBV9 to TRBJ2-5; TRBD1 might be the D (5 bases). The CDR3 contains 14 residues. The V and J ends lost 3 bases and 4 bases respectively, with 13 bases between them. Germline V gives CDR1 SGDLS, CDR2 YYNGEE.

This clonotype turned up a few times. Mismatch with germline at one junction end may stem from a read error. The chain has TRBV9 and TRBJ1-1; unclear D gene. Germline V gene data show CDR1 as SGDLS and CDR2 as YYNGEE. The CDR3 contains 14 residues. This CDR3 is CASSVLGENSEAFF. Here the CDR3 DNA reads TGTGCCAGCAGCGTGCTTGGGGAGAACTCTGAAGCTTTCTTT.

This clonotype was counted ten times or more. This chain links TRBV9 with TRBJ2-2; the D is unclear. The CDR3 has 14 amino acids. With 0 bases removed from V and 6 bases from J, the gap between germline ends came to 9 bases. Looked up from germline, CDR1 is SGDLS and CDR2 is YYNGEE. The CDR3 is CASSVGPGPGELFF. The DNA for the CDR3 is TGTGCCAGCAGCGTAGGTCCCGGTCCCGGGGAGCTGTTTTTT.

This clonotype came up many times. V is TRBV9 and J is TRBJ2-1; D is possibly TRBD1 (5 bases). The V gene's germline CDR1 is SGDLS and CDR2 YYNGEE. V lost 3 bases, J lost 9 bases, and 19 bases lay in between. The CDR3 has 15 amino acids. CDR3: CASSGAVQGNGEQFF. Written as DNA, the CDR3 is TGTGCCAGCAGCGGGGCGGTCCAGGGTAATGGTGAGCAGTTCTTC.

This clonotype showed up many times. The chain uses TRBV9 and TRBJ2-3; perhaps TRBD2 as D (5 bases). V was pared by 2 bases and J by 2 bases, with 12 bases between. CDR3 size: 15 residues. The germline V gene has CDR1 SGDLS and CDR2 YYNGEE. This chain's CDR3 is CASSVTGGYTDTQYF. The CDR3 DNA reads TGTGCCAGCAGCGTGACGGGCGGGTACACAGATACGCAGTATTTT.

The sample holds many counts of this clonotype. The chain has TRBV9 and TRBJ2-3; D is undetermined. CDR3 length: 12 residues. Germline V lookup: CDR1 SGDLS, CDR2 YYNGEE. Trimming shortened V by 5 bases and J by 2 bases, and 6 bases separated the two germline ends. In DNA, the CDR3 is TGTGCCAGCAGAGCCCTCACAGATACGCAGTATTTT. It yields the protein CASRALTDTQYF. The full variable domain, in which reference TRBV9 and TRBJ2-3 provide the parts outside the CDR3, is DSGVTQTPKHLITATGQRVTLRCSPRSGDLSVYWYQQSLDQGLQFLIQYYNGEERAKGNILERFSAQQFPDLHSELNLSSLELGDSALYFCASRALTDTQYFGPGTRLTVL.